Listed below are T cell receptor beta chains from one sample, sequenced in a study of blood T cell repertoires in COVID-19. Generated by immunoSEQ multiplex PCR, the TCRdb table keeps only in-frame clones and is missing some. The repertoire has approximately 240,000 clones, more than 75% of them found once; the top ten carry about 3%. The sample was peripheral blood. These receptors were taken from a woman younger than 45 who had recovered from COVID-19. CDR3s include the opening cysteine and the closing phenylalanine or tryptophan. Fields, in order: J gene, V gene, D gene, clone size, CDR3 DNA, CDR3 protein. The D gene is left open where the match is weak. Where a row states a size, it is once, few, many or the class of an expanded clone; other rows omit it.

>TRBJ2-1|TRBV10-3|TRBD2|-
TGTGCCATCAGTGAGTTGAGTAGCGGGGGTTACAATGAGCAGTTCTTC
CAISELSSGGYNEQFF
>TRBJ2-3|TRBV7-9|TRBD2|few
TGTGCCAGCAGTTTTCCCATGGGGACTAGCGAATCAGATACGCAGTATTTT
CASSFPMGTSESDTQYF
>TRBJ1-2|TRBV4-2|-|few
TGTGCCAGCAGCCAAGAGGGCAGCCTCACTAACTATGGCTACACCTTC
CASSQEGSLTNYGYTF
>TRBJ2-3|TRBV5-4|TRBD2|-
TGTGCCAGCAGCTTGAAACTAGCGGGGGTTGTTACGCAGTATTTT
CASSLKLAGVVTQYF
>TRBJ1-2|TRBV7-9|-|-
TGTGCCAGCAGCGGCCCGGGTCTTATCTATGGCTACACCTTC
CASSGPGLIYGYTF
>TRBJ2-5|TRBV6-6|TRBD2|-
TGTGCCAGCAGTTACTCGCTACTAGCGGGGCAAGAGACCCAGTACTTC
CASSYSLLAGQETQYF
>TRBJ1-2|TRBV6-5|TRBD1|-
TGTGCCAGCAGAGACAGGGGACTTAGCTATGGCTACACCTTC
CASRDRGLSYGYTF
>TRBJ2-7|TRBV4-1|-|-
TGCGCCAGCAGCCAAGATCCCGGGGGTGGCTCCTACGAGCAGTACTTC
CASSQDPGGGSYEQYF
>TRBJ1-3|TRBV27|-|-
TGTGCCAGCAGTTCAACGCCTACAGGGAGTTCAAACACCATATATTTT
CASSSTPTGSSNTIYF
>TRBJ1-6|TRBV19|TRBD1|-
TGTGCCAGTAGGGGACGGGACAGTTTTTATAATTCACCCCTCCACTTT
CASRGRDSFYNSPLHF
>TRBJ2-7|TRBV6-2/TRBV6-3|-|once
TGTGCCAGCAGTGGGCCCGGACTGATTCTCTACGAGCAGTACTTC
CASSGPGLILYEQYF
>TRBJ2-5|TRBV9|TRBD1|-
TGTGCCAGCAGCCCCTGGGACAGCCAAGAGACCCAGTACTTC
CASSPWDSQETQYF
>TRBJ2-3|TRBV7-3|TRBD2|-
TGTGCCAGCAGCCCGGCGGGGGGGAACACAGATACGCAGTATTTT
CASSPAGGNTDTQYF
>TRBJ1-1|TRBV11-2|-|-
TGTGCCAGCAGCCCATCCACCCCGGGGACTGAAGCTTTCTTT
CASSPSTPGTEAFF
>TRBJ1-4|TRBV19|TRBD1|-
TGTGCCAGTAGTATTTCAGGGACAGGGGGTGAAAAACTGTTTTTT
CASSISGTGGEKLFF
>TRBJ2-5|TRBV19|-|-
TGTGCCAGTAGTATCGGCCCGGACACAAGGTTCCAAGAGACCCAGTACTTC
CASSIGPDTRFQETQYF
>TRBJ1-1|TRBV6-5|-|-
TGTGCCAGCAGTTACGGGATGACAGTTGGGAACACTGAAGCTTTCTTT
CASSYGMTVGNTEAFF
>TRBJ2-3|TRBV11-3|-|-
TGTGCCAGCAGCTTATCCGGACAGTCAGATACGCAGTATTTT
CASSLSGQSDTQYF
>TRBJ1-6|TRBV5-4|TRBD1|-
TGTGCCAGCAGCCATGACAGGGTGGGAGGATCACCCCTCCACTTT
CASSHDRVGGSPLHF
>TRBJ2-4|TRBV11-2|-|-
TGTGCCAGCAGCTTAACTAGAGCCAAAAACATTCAGTACTTC
CASSLTRAKNIQYF
>TRBJ1-6|TRBV10-3|TRBD1|-
TGTGCCATCAGCCAGAGGACAGGGTTTAATTCACCCCTCCACTTT
CAISQRTGFNSPLHF
>TRBJ2-7|TRBV2|-|-
TGTGCCAGCAGCAGGGTCGAGCAGTACTTC
CASSRVEQYF
>TRBJ1-4|TRBV7-3|-|many
TGTGCCAGCAGCTTCGGACCGGGAGAAAAACTGTTTTTT
CASSFGPGEKLFF
>TRBJ2-7|TRBV7-3|-|-
TGTGCCAGCAGCCCCCCGGGCCCTCGGGGATACGAGCAGTACTTC
CASSPPGPRGYEQYF
>TRBJ2-7|TRBV4-1|-|-
TGCGCCAGCGGGGACGGACAGTTCTACGAGCAGTACTTC
CASGDGQFYEQYF
>TRBJ1-1|TRBV2|-|-
TGTGCCAGCAGTGATGAGGGTATGACTGAAGCTTTCTTT
CASSDEGMTEAFF
>TRBJ2-7|TRBV18|TRBD1|-
TGTGCCAGCTCACCACTCCCGACAGGGGGTATCAATTACGAGCAGTACTTC
CASSPLPTGGINYEQYF
>TRBJ2-1|TRBV7-3|TRBD1|-
TGTGCCAGCAGCTTAGGAGGACCGGGACAGCTCCACAATGAGCAGTTCTTC
CASSLGGPGQLHNEQFF
>TRBJ2-5|TRBV19|TRBD2|-
TGTGCCAGTAGTATAGCCTCTCGGCTAGCGGGGAGGTCGGCCCAGTACTTC
CASSIASRLAGRSAQYF
>TRBJ2-4|TRBV18|TRBD2|once
TGTGCCAGCTCGCCGGGACTAGCATGGGACATTCAGTACTTC
CASSPGLAWDIQYF
>TRBJ1-5|TRBV7-6|-|-
TGTGCCAGCAGGACAAGGGGGGGGCACGGCAATCAGCCCCAGCATTTT
CASRTRGGHGNQPQHF
>TRBJ1-1|TRBV3-1/TRBV3-2|TRBD1|-
TGTGCCAGCCAACAGGGGGGAATGAGTCCTAGGACTGAAGCTTTCTTT
CASQQGGMSPRTEAFF
>TRBJ1-2|TRBV27|TRBD1|-
TGTGCCAGCAGTAAAACAGGGGGTAAGGGCTACACCTTC
CASSKTGGKGYTF
>TRBJ2-1|TRBV5-1|-|-
TGCGCCAGCAGGACGGGACTGAACAATGAGCAGTTCTTC
CASRTGLNNEQFF
>TRBJ2-3|TRBV9|TRBD2|-
TGTGCCAGCAGCGTAGTTGGTAGCGGGGGGGCAACAGATACGCAGTATTTT
CASSVVGSGGATDTQYF